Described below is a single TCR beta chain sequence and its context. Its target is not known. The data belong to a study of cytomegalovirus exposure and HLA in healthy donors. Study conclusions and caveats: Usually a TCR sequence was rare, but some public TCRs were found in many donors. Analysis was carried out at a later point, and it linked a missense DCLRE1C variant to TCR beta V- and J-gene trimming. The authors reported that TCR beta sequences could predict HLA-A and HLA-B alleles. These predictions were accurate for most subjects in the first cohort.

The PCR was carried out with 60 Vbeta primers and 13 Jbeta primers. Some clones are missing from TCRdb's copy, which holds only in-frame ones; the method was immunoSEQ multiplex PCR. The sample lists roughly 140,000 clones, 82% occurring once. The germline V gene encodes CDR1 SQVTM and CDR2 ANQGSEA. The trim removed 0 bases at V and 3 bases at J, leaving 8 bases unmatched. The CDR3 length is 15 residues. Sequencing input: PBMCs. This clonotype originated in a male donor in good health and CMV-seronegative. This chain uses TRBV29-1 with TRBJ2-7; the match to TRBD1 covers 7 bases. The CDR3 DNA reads TGCAGCGTTGAAGATCGGGACAGAGATTACTACGAGCAGTACTTC. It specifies CSVEDRDRDYYEQYF.